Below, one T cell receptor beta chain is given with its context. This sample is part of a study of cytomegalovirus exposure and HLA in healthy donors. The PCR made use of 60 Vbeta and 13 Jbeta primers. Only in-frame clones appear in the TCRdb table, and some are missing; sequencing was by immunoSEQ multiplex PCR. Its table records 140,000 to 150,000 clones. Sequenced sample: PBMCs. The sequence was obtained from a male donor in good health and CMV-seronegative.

In nucleotides, the CDR3 is TGTGCCAGCAGTTTCAGTGGACAGGGAAGGGGCGAGCAGTACTTC. It yields the protein CASSFSGQGRGEQYF. The chain has TRBV28 and TRBJ2-7, with 8 nucleotides matching TRBD1. The CDR3 spans 15 residues. CDR1 and CDR2 from the germline V gene are MDHEN and SYDVKM. J gave up 6 bases and V 3 bases, and 10 bases lay outside the gene matches.